The source of this TCR beta chain is a study of T cell responses to AZD1222 COVID-19 vaccine. At the level of the study: Researchers grouped second doses given at about 4 or about 12 weeks into one pool. Whole-study findings and limits: Reportedly, close to half of spike-specific TCRs are directed against unmutated variant regions. Across spike, vaccine-associated CD4 TCRs were found, dominant at 160-218 and 743-854. The study identified only 6 or 7 AZD1222 recipients as seropositive at baseline.

In regard to this clone: Its matching antigen is unknown.

Repertoires were generated with immunoSEQ multiplex PCR, while TCRdb's copy carries only in-frame clones and drops some. The data show 140,000 or so clones, around 91% seen once. Source: peripheral blood, taken on day 0 of AZD1222 vaccination. The clonotype originates from an adult in good health.

In nucleotides, the CDR3 is TGTGCCAGCAGCTTAGGGACTAGCGGGGTCGGAGATGAGCAGTTCTTC. Translation gives CASSLGTSGVGDEQFF. J is TRBJ2-1 and V is TRBV11-2; 12 bases are a match to TRBD2. Looked up from germline, CDR1 is SGHAT and CDR2 is FQNNGV. This CDR3 contains 16 residues. The J segment lost 8 bases and the V segment lost 1 base, leaving 6 bases of the junction unmatched. The whole variable domain, filled in from reference TRBV11-2 and TRBJ2-1, reads EAGVAQSPRYKIIEKRQSVAFWCNPISGHATLYWYQQILGQGPKLLIQFQNNGVVDDSQLPKDRFSAERLKGVDSTLKIQPAKLEDSAVYLCASSLGTSGVGDEQFFGPGTRLTVL.